Presented here are 6 T cell receptor beta chains from one specimen sequenced in a study of response to subunit inactivated influenza vaccine. TCRdb reprocessed the RT-PCR reads via MiXCR and lists one record per CDR3 protein. The data contain under 850,000 distinct CDR3 sequences, around 20% of them singletons. The material sequenced was PBMCs from blood, taken 5 days after vaccination. These receptors were obtained from a man between 45 and 60 years old who received an inactivated influenza vaccine.

This clonotype was counted ten times or more. The genes are TRBV29-1 and TRBJ2-7; 7 nucleotides line up with TRBD2. CDR1 SQVTM and CDR2 ANQGSEA come from the germline V gene. The CDR3 runs 11 residues. V shed 6 bases, J shed 2 bases, and the junction held 1 base outside the gene matches. DNA of the CDR3: TGCAGCGTCAGCGGGACCTACGAGCAGTACTTC. Protein: CSVSGTYEQYF.

The chain links TRBV4-2 to TRBJ2-1; D may be TRBD1 (5 bases). Germline assignment: CDR1 LGHNA and CDR2 YNFKEQ. V lost 1 base and J 5 bases, leaving 12 bases between the germline ends. The CDR3 totals 15 residues. The CDR3 DNA is TGTGCCAGCAGCCAAGGGTCCCAGGGAAACAATGAGCAGTTCTTC. It codes for CASSQGSQGNNEQFF.

This clonotype came up a few times. This chain uses TRBV4-1 with TRBJ1-1, with no clear D. The CDR3 contains 15 residues. V dropped 1 base and J dropped 1 base, with 10 bases sitting between them. CDR1 MGHRA and CDR2 YSYEKL come from the germline V gene. The CDR3 DNA sequence: TGCGCCAGCAGCCAAGGAGGGTCCACGAACACTGAAGCTTTCTTT. It translates to CASSQGGSTNTEAFF.

This clonotype was seen a handful of times. The V gene is TRBV15, the J gene TRBJ2-7; 7 bases match TRBD2. Germline CDR1 and CDR2: LNHNV and YYDKDF (reference sequence). V lost 3 bases, J lost 5 bases, and 10 bases stayed unmatched. There are 15 residues in the CDR3. This CDR3 reads CATSSEATGTNEQYF. The CDR3 bases are TGTGCCACCAGCAGCGAAGCCACCGGGACTAACGAGCAGTACTTC. The whole variable domain, filled in from reference TRBV15 and TRBJ2-7, reads DAMVIQNPRYQVTQFGKPVTLSCSQTLNHNVMYWYQQKSSQAPKLLFHYYDKDFNNEADTPDNFQSRRPNTSFCFLDIRSPGLGDTAMYLCATSSEATGTNEQYFGPGTRLTVT.

V gene TRBV7-6 combines with J gene TRBJ2-1; TRBD2 matches 8 bases. Trimming cost V 3 bases and J 10 bases; bases outside gene matches: 8. The length of the CDR3 is 14 residues. Germline V lookup: CDR1 SGHVS, CDR2 FNYEAQ. The CDR3 is CASSLGLGGPEQFF. The DNA of the CDR3 is TGTGCCAGCAGCTTGGGACTAGGGGGGCCGGAGCAGTTCTTC.

This clonotype was counted between two and nine times. The V gene is TRBV6-5, the J gene TRBJ2-2, with D unresolved. This CDR3 has 14 amino acids. The germline V gene has CDR1 MNHEY and CDR2 SVGAGI. V lost 1 base and J 1 base, leaving 4 bases between the germline ends. The CDR3 coding sequence is TGTGCCAGCAGTTACTTGGTGAACACCGGGGAGCTGTTTTTT. It specifies CASSYLVNTGELFF.